This T cell receptor (beta chain) is drawn from a study of metastatic and nonmetastatic thyroid tumors. CDR3 length equals 15 residues. V was clipped by 4 bases and J by 3 bases, with 16 bases between them. This clone was seen more than once but under ten times. Thyroid surgery had not been preceded by any treatment in any patient. TCRdb re-called clones via MiXCR from the PCR reads. This table has about 12,000 clones, approximately 27% appearing once. The receptor was derived from a female donor with papillary thyroid cancer or a benign thyroid nodule (not recorded which). Some clones in this sample may be carry-over from other donors' samples. The chain has TRBV12-3 or TRBV12-4 and TRBJ2-7; no definite D call. The source material was tumor tissue. This CDR3 is CASSSPGSTLYEQYF. The CDR3 region has the DNA TGTGCCAGCAGTTCCCCAGGAAGCACCCTCTACGAGCAGTACTTC.